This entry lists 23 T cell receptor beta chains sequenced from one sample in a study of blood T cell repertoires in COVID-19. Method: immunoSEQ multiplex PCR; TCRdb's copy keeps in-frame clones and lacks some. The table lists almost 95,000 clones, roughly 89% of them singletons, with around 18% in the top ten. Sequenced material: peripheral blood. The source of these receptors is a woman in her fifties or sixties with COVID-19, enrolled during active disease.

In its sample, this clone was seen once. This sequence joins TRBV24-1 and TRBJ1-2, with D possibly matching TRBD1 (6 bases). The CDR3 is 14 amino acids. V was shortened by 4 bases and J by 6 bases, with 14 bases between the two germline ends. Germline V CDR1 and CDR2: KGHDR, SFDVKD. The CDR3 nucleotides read TGTGCCACCAGTGAAACAGGGCCAGGGAATGGCTACACCTTC. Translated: CATSETGPGNGYTF.

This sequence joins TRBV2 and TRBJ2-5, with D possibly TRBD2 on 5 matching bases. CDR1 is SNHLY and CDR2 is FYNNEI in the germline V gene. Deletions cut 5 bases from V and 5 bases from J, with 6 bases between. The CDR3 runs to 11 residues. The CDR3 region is CASSSGETQYF. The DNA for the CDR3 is TGTGCCAGCAGTTCGGGGGAGACCCAGTACTTC.

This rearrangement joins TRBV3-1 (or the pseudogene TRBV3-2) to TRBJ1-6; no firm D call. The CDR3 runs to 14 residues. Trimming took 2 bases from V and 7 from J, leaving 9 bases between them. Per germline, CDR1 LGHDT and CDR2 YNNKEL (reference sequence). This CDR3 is CASSQRLGNSPLHF. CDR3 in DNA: TGTGCCAGCAGCCAACGGCTCGGGAATTCACCCCTCCACTTT.

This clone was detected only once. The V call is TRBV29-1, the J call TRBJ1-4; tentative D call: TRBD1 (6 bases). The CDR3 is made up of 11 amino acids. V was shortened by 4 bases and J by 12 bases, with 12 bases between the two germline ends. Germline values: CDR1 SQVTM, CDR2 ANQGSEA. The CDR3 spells CSVGTGSELFF. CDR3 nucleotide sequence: TGCAGCGTTGGAACAGGGTCGGAACTGTTTTTT.

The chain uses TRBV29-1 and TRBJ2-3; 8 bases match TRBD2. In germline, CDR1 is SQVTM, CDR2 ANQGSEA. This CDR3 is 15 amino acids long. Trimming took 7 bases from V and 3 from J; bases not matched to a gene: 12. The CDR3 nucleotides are TGCAGCGCCCGGGAGGGCCCAGGTGGGACAGATACGCAGTATTTT. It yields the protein CSAREGPGGTDTQYF.

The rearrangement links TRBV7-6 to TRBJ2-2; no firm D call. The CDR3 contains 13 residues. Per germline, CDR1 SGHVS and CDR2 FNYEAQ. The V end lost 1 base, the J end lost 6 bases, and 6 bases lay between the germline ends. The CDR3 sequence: CASSLVLAGELFF. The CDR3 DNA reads TGTGCCAGCAGCTTAGTTCTCGCCGGGGAGCTGTTTTTT. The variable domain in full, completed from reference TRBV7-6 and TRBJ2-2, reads GAGVSQSPRYKVTKRGQDVALRCDPISGHVSLYWYRQALGQGPEFLTYFNYEAQQDKSGLPNDRFSAERPEGSISTLTIQRTEQRDSAMYRCASSLVLAGELFFGEGSRLTVL.

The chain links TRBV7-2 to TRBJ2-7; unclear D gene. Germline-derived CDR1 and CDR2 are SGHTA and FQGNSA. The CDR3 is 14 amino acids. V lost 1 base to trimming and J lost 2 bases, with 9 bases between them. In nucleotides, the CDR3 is TGTGCCAGCAGCTTAGTGGCTGCCACCTACGAGCAGTACTTC. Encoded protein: CASSLVAATYEQYF.

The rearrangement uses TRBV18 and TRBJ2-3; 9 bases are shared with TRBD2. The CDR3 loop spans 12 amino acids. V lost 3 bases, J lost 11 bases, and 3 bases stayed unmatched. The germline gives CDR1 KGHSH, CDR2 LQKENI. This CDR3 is CASSPSGGQQYF. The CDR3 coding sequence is TGTGCCAGCTCACCTAGCGGGGGCCAGCAGTATTTT.

As DNA, the CDR3 is TGTGCCAGCAGCTTAGCCGGCTCTGGAAACACCATATATTTT. Protein sequence: CASSLAGSGNTIYF. The rearrangement uses TRBV7-2 and TRBJ1-3; D is unresolved. The CDR3 totals 14 residues. Germline V gene sequence: CDR1 SGHTA, CDR2 FQGNSA. V lost 0 bases to trimming and J lost 0 bases, with 3 bases between them.

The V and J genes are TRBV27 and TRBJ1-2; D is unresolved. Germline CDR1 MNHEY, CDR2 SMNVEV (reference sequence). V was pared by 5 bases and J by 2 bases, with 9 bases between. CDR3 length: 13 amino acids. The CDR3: CASSPHMNYGYTF. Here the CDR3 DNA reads TGTGCCAGCAGTCCTCACATGAACTATGGCTACACCTTC.

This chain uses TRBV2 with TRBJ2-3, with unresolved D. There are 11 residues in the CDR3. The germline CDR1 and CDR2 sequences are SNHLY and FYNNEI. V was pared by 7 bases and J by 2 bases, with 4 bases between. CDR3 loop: CASTYTDTQYF. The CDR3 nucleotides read TGTGCCAGCACCTACACAGATACGCAGTATTTT.

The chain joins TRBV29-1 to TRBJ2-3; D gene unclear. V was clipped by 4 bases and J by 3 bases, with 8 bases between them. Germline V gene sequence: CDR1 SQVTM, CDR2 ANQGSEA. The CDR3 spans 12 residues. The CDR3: CSVGAQTDTQYF. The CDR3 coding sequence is TGCAGCGTTGGGGCCCAGACAGATACGCAGTATTTT.

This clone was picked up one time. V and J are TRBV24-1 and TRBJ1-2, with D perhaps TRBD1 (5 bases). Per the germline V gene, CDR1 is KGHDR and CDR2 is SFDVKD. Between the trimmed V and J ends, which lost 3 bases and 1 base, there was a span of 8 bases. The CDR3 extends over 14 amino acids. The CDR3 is CATSDPGGNYGYTF. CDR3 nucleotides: TGTGCCACCAGTGATCCCGGGGGTAACTATGGCTACACCTTC.

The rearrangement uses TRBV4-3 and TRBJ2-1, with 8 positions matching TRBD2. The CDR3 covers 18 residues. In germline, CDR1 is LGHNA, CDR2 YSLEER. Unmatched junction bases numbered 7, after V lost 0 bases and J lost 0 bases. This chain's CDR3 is CASSQDGFGGASYNEQFF. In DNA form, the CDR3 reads TGCGCCAGCAGCCAAGATGGGTTCGGGGGGGCCTCCTACAATGAGCAGTTCTTC.

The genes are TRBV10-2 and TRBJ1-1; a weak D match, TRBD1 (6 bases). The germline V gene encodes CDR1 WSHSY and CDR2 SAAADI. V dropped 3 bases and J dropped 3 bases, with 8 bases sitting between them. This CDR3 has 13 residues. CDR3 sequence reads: CASSEGGDTEAFF. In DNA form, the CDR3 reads TGCGCCAGCAGTGAAGGGGGGGACACTGAAGCTTTCTTT.

The CDR3 DNA is TGCGCCAGCAGCTTGGAACTAGCGGGGGGGAATGAGCAGTTCTTC. Amino acid sequence: CASSLELAGGNEQFF. The chain recombines TRBV5-1 with TRBJ2-1, with 13 bases identical to TRBD2. CDR3 length: 15 residues. CDR1 is SGHRS and CDR2 is YFSETQ in the germline V gene. Trimming removed 0 bases from V and 7 bases from J; junction bases left unmatched: 1.

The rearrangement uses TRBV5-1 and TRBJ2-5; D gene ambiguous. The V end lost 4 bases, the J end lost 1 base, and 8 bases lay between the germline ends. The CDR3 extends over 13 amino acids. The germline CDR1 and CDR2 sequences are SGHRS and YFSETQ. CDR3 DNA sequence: TGCGCCAGCAGCGGGCAGCCCCAAGAGACCCAGTACTTC. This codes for CASSGQPQETQYF. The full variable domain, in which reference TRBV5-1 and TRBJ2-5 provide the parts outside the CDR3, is KAGVTQTPRYLIKTRGQQVTLSCSPISGHRSVSWYQQTPGQGLQFLFEYFSETQRNKGNFPGRFSGRQFSNSRSEMNVSTLELGDSALYLCASSGQPQETQYFGPGTRLLVL.

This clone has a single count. The CDR3 spells CASSFGGGRNTEAFF. CDR3 DNA: TGTGCCAGCAGCTTTGGAGGGGGCCGGAACACTGAAGCTTTCTTT. The rearrangement links TRBV7-9 to TRBJ1-1, with 7 bases matching TRBD1. The germline gives CDR1 SEHNR, CDR2 FQNEAQ (reference sequence). The V segment lost 3 bases and the J segment 1 base; nucleotides outside the gene matches: 5. The CDR3 consists of 15 residues.

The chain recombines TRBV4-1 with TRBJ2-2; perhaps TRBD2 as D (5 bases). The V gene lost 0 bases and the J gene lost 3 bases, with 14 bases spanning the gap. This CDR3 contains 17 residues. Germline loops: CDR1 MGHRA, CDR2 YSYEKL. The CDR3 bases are TGCGCCAGCAGCCAAGATCTTACGTGGACTTACACCGGGGAGCTGTTTTTT. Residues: CASSQDLTWTYTGELFF.

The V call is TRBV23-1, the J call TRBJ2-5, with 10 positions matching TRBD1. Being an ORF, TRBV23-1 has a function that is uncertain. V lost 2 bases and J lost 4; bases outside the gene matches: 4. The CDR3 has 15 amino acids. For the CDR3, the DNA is TGCGCCAGCAGTCAACCGGGACAGGGGTCAGAGACCCAGTACTTC. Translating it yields CASSQPGQGSETQYF.

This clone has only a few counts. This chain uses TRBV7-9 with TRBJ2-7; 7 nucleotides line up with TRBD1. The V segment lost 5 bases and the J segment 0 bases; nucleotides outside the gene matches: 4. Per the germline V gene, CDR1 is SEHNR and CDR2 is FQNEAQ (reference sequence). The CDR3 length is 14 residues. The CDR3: CASSVDRYSYEQYF. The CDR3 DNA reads TGTGCCAGCAGCGTGGACAGGTACTCCTACGAGCAGTACTTC.

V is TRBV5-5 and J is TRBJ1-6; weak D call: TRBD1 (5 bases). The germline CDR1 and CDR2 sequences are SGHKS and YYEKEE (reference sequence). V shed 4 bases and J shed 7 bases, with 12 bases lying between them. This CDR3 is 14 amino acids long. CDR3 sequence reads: CASSPAQANSPLHF. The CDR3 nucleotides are TGTGCCAGCAGCCCCGCACAGGCAAATTCACCCCTCCACTTT.

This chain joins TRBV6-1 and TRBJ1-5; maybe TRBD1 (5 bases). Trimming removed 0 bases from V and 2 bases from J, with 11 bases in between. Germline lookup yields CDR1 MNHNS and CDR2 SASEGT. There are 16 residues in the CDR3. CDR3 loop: CASSEAFWGRNQPQHF. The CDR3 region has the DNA TGTGCCAGCAGTGAAGCATTTTGGGGCCGCAATCAGCCCCAGCATTTT.